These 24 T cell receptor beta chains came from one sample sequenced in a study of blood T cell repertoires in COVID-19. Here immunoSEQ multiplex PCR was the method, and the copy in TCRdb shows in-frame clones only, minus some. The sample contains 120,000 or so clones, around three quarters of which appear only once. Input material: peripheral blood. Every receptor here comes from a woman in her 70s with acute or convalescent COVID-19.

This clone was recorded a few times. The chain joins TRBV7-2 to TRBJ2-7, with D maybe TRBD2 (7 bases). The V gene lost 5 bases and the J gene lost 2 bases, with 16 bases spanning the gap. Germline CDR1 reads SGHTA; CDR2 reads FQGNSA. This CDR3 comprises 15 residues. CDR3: CASSLTGGHAYEQYF. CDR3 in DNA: TGTGCCAGCAGCCTTACGGGGGGCCATGCCTACGAGCAGTACTTC.

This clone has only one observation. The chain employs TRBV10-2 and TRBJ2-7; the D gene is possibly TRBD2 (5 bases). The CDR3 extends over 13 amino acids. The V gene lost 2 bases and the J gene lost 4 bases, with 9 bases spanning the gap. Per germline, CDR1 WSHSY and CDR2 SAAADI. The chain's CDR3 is CASSERGTYEQYF. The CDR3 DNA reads TGCGCCAGCAGTGAGCGGGGTACGTACGAGCAGTACTTC.

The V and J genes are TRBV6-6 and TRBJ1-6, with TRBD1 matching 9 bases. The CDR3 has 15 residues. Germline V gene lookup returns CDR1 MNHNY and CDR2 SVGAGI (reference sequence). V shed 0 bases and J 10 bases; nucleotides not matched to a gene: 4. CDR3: CASSYSTGGLSPLHF. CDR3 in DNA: TGTGCCAGCAGTTACTCGACAGGGGGATTATCACCCCTCCACTTT.

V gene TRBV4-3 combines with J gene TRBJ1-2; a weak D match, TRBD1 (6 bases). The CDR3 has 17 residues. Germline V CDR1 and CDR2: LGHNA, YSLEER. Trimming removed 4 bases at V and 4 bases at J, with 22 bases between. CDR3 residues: CASSPRGGGDLGYGYTF. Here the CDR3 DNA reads TGCGCCAGCAGCCCCCGGGGAGGGGGTGACCTAGGCTATGGCTACACCTTC.

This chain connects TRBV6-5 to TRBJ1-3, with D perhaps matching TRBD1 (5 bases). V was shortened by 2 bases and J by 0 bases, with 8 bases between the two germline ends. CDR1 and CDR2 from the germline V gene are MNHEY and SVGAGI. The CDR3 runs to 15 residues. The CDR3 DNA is TGTGCCAGCAGTTACCAAGGGGACTCTGGAAACACCATATATTTT. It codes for CASSYQGDSGNTIYF.

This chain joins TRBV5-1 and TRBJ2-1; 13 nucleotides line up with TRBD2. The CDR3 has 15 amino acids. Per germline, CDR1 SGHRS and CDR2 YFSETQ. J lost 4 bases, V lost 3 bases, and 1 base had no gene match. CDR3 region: CASSSGLAGYNEQFF. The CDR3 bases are TGCGCCAGCAGCTCGGGACTAGCGGGATACAATGAGCAGTTCTTC.

The CDR3 protein is CASSLRQGTAEAFF. CDR3 nucleotides: TGTGCCAGCAGCTTACGACAGGGGACTGCTGAAGCTTTCTTT. The J gene is TRBJ1-1, the V gene TRBV11-2; TRBD1 matches 8 bases. This CDR3 region has 14 residues. Looked up from germline, CDR1 is SGHAT and CDR2 is FQNNGV. With V trimmed by 2 bases and J by 6 bases, 5 bases remained unmatched.

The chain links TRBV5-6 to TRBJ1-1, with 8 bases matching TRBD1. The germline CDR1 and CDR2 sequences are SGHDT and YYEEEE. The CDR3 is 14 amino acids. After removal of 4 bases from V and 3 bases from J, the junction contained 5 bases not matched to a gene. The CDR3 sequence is CASSRRQGYTEAFF. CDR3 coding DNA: TGTGCCAGCAGCCGGCGACAGGGGTACACTGAAGCTTTCTTT.

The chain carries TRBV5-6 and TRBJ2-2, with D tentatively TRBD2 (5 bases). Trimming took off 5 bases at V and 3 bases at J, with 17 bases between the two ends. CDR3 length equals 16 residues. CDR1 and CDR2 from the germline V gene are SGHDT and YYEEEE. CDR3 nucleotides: TGTGCCAGCAGTTCGACGACGGGAAGGCACACCGGGGAGCTGTTTTTT. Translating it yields CASSSTTGRHTGELFF.

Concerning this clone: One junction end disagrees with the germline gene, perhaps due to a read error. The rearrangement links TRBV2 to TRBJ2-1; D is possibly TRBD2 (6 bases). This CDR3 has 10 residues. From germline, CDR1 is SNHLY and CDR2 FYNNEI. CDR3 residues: CASSQGLTVF. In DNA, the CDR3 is TGTGCCAGCAGTCAGGGACTTACAGTCTTC.

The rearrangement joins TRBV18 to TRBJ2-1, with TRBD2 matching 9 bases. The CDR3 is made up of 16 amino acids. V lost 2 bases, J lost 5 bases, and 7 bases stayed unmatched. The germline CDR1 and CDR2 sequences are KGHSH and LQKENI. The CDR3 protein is CASSPRLAGDNNEQFF. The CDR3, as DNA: TGTGCCAGCTCACCAAGGTTAGCGGGAGATAACAATGAGCAGTTCTTC.

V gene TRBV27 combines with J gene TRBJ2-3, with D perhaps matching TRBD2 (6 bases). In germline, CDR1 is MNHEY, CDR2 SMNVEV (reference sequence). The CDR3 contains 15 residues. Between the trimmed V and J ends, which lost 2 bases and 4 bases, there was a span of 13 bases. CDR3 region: CASSLNGRGADTQYF. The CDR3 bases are TGTGCCAGCAGTTTAAACGGGAGAGGGGCAGATACGCAGTATTTT.

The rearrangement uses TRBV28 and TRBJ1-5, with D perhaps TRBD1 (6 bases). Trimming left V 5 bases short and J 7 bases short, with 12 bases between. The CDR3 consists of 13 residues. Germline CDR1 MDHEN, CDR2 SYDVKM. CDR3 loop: CASSANRDQPQHF. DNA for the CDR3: TGTGCCAGCAGTGCCAACAGGGACCAGCCCCAGCATTTT.

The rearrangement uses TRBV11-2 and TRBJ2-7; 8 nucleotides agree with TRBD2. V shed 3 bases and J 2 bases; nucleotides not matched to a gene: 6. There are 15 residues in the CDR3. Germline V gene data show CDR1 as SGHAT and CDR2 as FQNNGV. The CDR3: CASSLGSGGTYEQYF. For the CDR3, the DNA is TGTGCCAGCAGCTTGGGCAGCGGGGGAACCTACGAGCAGTACTTC. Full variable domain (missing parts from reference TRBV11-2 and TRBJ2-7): EAGVAQSPRYKIIEKRQSVAFWCNPISGHATLYWYQQILGQGPKLLIQFQNNGVVDDSQLPKDRFSAERLKGVDSTLKIQPAKLEDSAVYLCASSLGSGGTYEQYFGPGTRLTVT.

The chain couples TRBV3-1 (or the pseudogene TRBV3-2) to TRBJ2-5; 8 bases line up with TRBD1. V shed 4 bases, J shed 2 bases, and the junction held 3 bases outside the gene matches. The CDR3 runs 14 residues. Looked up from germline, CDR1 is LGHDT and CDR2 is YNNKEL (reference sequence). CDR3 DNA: TGTGCCAGCAGCCGGGGGACAGGTCAAGAGACCCAGTACTTC. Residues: CASSRGTGQETQYF.

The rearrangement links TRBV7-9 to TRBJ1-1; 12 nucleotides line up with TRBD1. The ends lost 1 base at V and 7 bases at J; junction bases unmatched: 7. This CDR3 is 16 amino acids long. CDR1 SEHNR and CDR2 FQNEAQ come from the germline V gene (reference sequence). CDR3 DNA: TGTGCCAGCAGCTTAGGAACGGGACAGGGGGCTTTTGAAGCTTTCTTT. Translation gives CASSLGTGQGAFEAFF.

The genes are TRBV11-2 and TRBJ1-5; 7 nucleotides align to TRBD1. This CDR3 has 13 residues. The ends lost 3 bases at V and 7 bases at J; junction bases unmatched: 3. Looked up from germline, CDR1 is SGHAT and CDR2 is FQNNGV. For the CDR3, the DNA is TGTGCCAGCAGCTTGACAGGGCTCCAGCCCCAGCATTTT. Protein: CASSLTGLQPQHF. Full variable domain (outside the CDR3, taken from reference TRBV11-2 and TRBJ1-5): EAGVAQSPRYKIIEKRQSVAFWCNPISGHATLYWYQQILGQGPKLLIQFQNNGVVDDSQLPKDRFSAERLKGVDSTLKIQPAKLEDSAVYLCASSLTGLQPQHFGDGTRLSIL.

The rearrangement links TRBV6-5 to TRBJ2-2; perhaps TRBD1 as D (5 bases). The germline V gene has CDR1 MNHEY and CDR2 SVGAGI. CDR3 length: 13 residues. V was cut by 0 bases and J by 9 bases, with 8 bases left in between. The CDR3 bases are TGTGCCAGCAGTTACTCGACAGTCCGGGAGCTGTTTTTT. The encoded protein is CASSYSTVRELFF.

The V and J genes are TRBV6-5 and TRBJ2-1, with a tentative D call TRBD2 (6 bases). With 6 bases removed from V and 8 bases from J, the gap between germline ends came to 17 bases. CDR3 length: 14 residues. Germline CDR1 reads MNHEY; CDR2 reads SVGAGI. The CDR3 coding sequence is TGTGCCAGCAGCCGCGCGAGCGGGTTAGATGAGCAGTTCTTC. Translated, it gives CASSRASGLDEQFF.

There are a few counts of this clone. Here the CDR3 DNA reads TGTGCCAGCAGCCCACTCGGGGGACCTGTCTCTGGGGCCAACGTCCTGACTTTC. Protein product: CASSPLGGPVSGANVLTF. The chain is built from TRBV7-2 and TRBJ2-6, with D tentatively TRBD2 (6 bases). Trimming shortened V by 5 bases and J by 0 bases, and 17 bases separated the two germline ends. The CDR3 covers 18 residues. CDR1 is SGHTA and CDR2 is FQGNSA in the germline V gene.

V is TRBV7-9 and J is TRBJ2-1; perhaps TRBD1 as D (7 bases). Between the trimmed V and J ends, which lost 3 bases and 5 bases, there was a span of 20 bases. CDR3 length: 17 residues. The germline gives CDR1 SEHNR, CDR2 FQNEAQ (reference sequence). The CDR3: CASSLVAGGRGDNEQFF. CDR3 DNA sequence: TGTGCCAGCAGCTTGGTGGCAGGGGGTAGGGGGGACAATGAGCAGTTCTTC.

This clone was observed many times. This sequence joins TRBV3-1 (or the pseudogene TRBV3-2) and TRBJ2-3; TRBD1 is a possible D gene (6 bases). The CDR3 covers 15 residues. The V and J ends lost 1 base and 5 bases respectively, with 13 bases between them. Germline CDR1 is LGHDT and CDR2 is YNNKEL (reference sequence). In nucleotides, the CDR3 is TGTGCCAGCAGCCAAGTTTACAGGGCGGAAGATACGCAGTATTTT. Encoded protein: CASSQVYRAEDTQYF.

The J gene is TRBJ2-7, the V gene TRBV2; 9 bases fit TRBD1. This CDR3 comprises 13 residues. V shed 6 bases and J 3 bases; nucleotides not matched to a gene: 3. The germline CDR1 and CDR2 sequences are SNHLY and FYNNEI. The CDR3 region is CASRRGQGYEQYF. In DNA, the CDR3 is TGTGCCAGCAGGAGGGGACAGGGCTACGAGCAGTACTTC.

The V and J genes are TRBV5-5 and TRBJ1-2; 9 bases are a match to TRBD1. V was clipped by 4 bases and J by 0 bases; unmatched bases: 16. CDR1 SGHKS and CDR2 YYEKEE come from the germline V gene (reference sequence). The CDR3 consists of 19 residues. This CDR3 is CASSPPDRGSRAANYGYTF. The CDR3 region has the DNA TGTGCCAGCAGCCCTCCCGACAGGGGGTCGCGGGCGGCTAACTATGGCTACACCTTC.